The present entry profiles one T cell receptor beta chain with its context. The record originates from a study of CD8+ T cells in alopecia areata. Across the study: Tofacitinib administration to treated patients was oral, at 5 to 10 mg twice daily. Tofacitinib lasted 6 to 18 months, then 6 months off drug.

The study team obtained lesional scalp punch biopsies and peripheral blood from alopecia areata patients. A FACSAria was used to sort CD4+ and CD8+ T cells. These cells came from PBMCs. RNA extraction and reverse transcription yielded cDNA as sequencing template. The data were produced by immunoSEQ multiplex PCR, yet TCRdb's version contains in-frame clones alone and is incomplete. The repertoire holds 150,000 or so clones, with around 47% as singletons. The CDR3 loop spans 14 amino acids. V lost 3 bases, J lost 2 bases, and 4 bases stayed unmatched. The germline V gene encodes CDR1 SGDLS and CDR2 YYNGEE.

This chain links TRBV9 with TRBJ1-2, with 7 bases aligning to TRBD1. Sequencing was performed on CD4+ T cells sorted from blood. The sequence was obtained from a human donor with alopecia areata. The CDR3 sequence: CASSASTGNYGYTF. The CDR3 coding sequence is TGTGCCAGCAGCGCGTCGACAGGGAACTATGGCTACACCTTC.